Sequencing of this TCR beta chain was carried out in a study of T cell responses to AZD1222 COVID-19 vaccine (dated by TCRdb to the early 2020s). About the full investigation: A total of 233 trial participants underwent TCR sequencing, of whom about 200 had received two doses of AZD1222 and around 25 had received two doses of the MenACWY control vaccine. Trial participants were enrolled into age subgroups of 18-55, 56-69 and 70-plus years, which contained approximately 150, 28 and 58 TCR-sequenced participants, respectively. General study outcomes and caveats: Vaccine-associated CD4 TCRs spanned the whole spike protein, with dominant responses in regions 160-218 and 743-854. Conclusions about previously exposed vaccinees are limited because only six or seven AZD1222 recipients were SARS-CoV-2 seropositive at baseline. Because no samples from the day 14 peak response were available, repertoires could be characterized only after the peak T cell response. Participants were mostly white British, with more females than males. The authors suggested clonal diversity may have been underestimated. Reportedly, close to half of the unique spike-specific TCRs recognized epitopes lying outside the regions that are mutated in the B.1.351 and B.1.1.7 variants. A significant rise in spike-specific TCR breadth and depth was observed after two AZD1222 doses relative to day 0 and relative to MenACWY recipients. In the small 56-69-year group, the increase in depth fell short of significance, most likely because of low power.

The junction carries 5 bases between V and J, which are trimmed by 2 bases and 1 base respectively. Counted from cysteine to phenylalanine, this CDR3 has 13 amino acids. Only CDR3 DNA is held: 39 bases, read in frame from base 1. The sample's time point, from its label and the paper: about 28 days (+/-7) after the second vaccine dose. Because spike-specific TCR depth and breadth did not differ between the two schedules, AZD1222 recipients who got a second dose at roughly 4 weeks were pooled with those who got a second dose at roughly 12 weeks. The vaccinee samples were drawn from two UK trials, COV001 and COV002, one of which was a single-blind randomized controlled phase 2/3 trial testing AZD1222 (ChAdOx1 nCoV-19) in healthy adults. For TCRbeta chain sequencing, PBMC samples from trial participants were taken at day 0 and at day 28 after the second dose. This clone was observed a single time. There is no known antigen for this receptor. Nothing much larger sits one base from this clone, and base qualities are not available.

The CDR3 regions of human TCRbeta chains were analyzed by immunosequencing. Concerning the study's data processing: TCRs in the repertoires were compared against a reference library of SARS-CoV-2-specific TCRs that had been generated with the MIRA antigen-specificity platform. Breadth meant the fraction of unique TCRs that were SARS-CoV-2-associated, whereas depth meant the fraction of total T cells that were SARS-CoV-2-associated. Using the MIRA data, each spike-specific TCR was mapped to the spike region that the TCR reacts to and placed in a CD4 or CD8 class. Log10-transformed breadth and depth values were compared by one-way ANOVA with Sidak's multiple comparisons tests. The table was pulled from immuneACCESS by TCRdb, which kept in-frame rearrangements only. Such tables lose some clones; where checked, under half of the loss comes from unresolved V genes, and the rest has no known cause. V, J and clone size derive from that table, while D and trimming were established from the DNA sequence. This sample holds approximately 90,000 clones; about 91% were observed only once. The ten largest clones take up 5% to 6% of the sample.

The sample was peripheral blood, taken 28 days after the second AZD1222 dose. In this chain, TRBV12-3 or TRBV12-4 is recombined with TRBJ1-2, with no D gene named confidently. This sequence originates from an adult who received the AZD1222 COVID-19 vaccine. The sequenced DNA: TGTGCCAGCAGTTTACAGGTTAACTATGGCTACACCTTC. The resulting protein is CASSLQVNYGYTF.